This note documents a single TCR beta chain sequence. Antigen unknown. This sample was taken from a study of cytomegalovirus exposure and HLA in healthy donors. Overall study findings and caveats: Accurate predictions that matched the HLA-A and HLA-B alleles of most subjects were reportedly made from TCR beta sequences.

This CDR3 comprises 12 residues. Germline loops: CDR1 SEHNR, CDR2 FQNEAQ (reference sequence). V lost 7 bases to trimming and J lost 8 bases; unmatched junction nucleotides: 5. The study ran its PCR with 60 Vbeta and 13 Jbeta primers. Data came from immunoSEQ multiplex PCR; TCRdb stores just in-frame clones and leaves some out. The repertoire shows about 190,000 clones; the top ten hold approximately 6.5%. Specimen: PBMCs. V usage is TRBV7-9 and J usage is TRBJ2-1, with 7 bases that match TRBD1. This clonotype originated in a man aged 30 to 39 in good health and CMV-seronegative. CDR3 DNA: TGTGCCAGCACCCAGGGGGATTATGAGCAGTTCTTC. Its protein product is CASTQGDYEQFF.